The sample holds a few counts of the clone carrying this TCR beta chain. As yet, its antigen is unknown. Produced via immunoSEQ multiplex PCR; TCRdb's table is partial and in-frame only. The sample holds about 32,000 clones; 70% to 90% are singletons and the top ten take 15%. Germline V gives CDR1 SGHTA, CDR2 FQGNSA. Trimming took 1 base from V and 4 from J; bases not matched to a gene: 6. This CDR3 region has 16 residues. The entry originates in a study of T cells after posttransplantation cyclophosphamide. Study outcomes and limitations: After PTCy, TRB diversity resembled that of CNI/methotrexate controls.

This TCR derives from a woman between 35 and 50 years old with a blood cancer, CMV-positive, and with a related stem cell donor. This rearrangement joins TRBV7-2 to TRBJ2-7, with 11 nucleotides matching TRBD2. The source material was PBMCs. Here the CDR3 DNA reads TGTGCCAGCAGCTTAGAGGGGACTAGCGGACGATACGAGCAGTACTTC. This codes for CASSLEGTSGRYEQYF. The full variable domain, with the rest looked up from reference TRBV7-2 and TRBJ2-7, is GAGVSQSPSNKVTEKGKDVELRCDPISGHTALYWYRQSLGQGLEFLIYFQGNSAPDKSGLPSDRFSAERTGGSVSTLTIQRTQQEDSAVYLCASSLEGTSGRYEQYFGPGTRLTVT.